These T cell receptor beta chains were read from a single sample in a study of blood T cell repertoires in COVID-19. Measured with immunoSEQ multiplex PCR; TCRdb has only the in-frame clones, and not every one. Among some 80,000 clones listed, about three quarters were seen once. Sequencing used peripheral blood. The source is a woman over 75 with active or convalescent COVID-19. The CDR3 runs from the conserved cysteine through the conserved F or W. Fields, in order: clone size, J gene, D gene, V gene, CDR3 DNA, CDR3 protein. A D gene is named only where the DNA matches it firmly. Rows may omit the clone size; those that give it use once, few, many or a size class.

clone size: few
J gene: TRBJ2-5
D gene: TRBD1
V gene: TRBV10-3
CDR3 DNA: TGTGCCATCAGTCCCGGGACAGGGGGTCAAGAGACCCAGTACTTC
CDR3 protein: CAISPGTGGQETQYF

clone size: NA
J gene: TRBJ2-7
D gene: TRBD1
V gene: TRBV7-2
CDR3 DNA: TGTGCCAGCAGCACTCCCGGGACAGACTACGAGCAGTACTTC
CDR3 protein: CASSTPGTDYEQYF

clone size: NA
J gene: TRBJ2-7
D gene: NA
V gene: TRBV5-1
CDR3 DNA: TGCGCCAGCAGCATAGACAGCTACTCCTACGAGCAGTACTTC
CDR3 protein: CASSIDSYSYEQYF

clone size: NA
J gene: TRBJ1-4
D gene: TRBD1
V gene: TRBV28
CDR3 DNA: TGTGCCAGCAACCGGGACAGGGGAAACGGGGAAAAACTGTTTTTT
CDR3 protein: CASNRDRGNGEKLFF

clone size: NA
J gene: TRBJ2-3
D gene: NA
V gene: TRBV19
CDR3 DNA: TGTGCCAGTAGTATCAGGGCTAGCACAGATACGCAGTATTTT
CDR3 protein: CASSIRASTDTQYF

clone size: NA
J gene: TRBJ2-2
D gene: NA
V gene: TRBV6-2/TRBV6-3
CDR3 DNA: TGTGCCAGCAGCCGTTACGCGACAGGAGCGAACACCGGGGAGCTGTTTTTT
CDR3 protein: CASSRYATGANTGELFF

clone size: NA
J gene: TRBJ1-1
D gene: NA
V gene: TRBV5-4
CDR3 DNA: TGTGCCAGCAGCTTTTCTTTCCAGGGGAACACTGAAGCTTTCTTT
CDR3 protein: CASSFSFQGNTEAFF

clone size: NA
J gene: TRBJ2-3
D gene: TRBD2
V gene: TRBV18
CDR3 DNA: TGTGCCAGCTCACCACCTAGCGGGGGACTCACAGATACGCAGTATTTT
CDR3 protein: CASSPPSGGLTDTQYF

clone size: few
J gene: TRBJ1-1
D gene: TRBD1
V gene: TRBV15
CDR3 DNA: TGTGCCACCCGGGACAGAGGTATGAACACTGAAGCTTTCTTT
CDR3 protein: CATRDRGMNTEAFF

clone size: NA
J gene: TRBJ2-7
D gene: NA
V gene: TRBV6-2/TRBV6-3
CDR3 DNA: TGTGCCAGCAGTTCGCCCAGGGTCTCCTACGAGCAGTACTTC
CDR3 protein: CASSSPRVSYEQYF

clone size: NA
J gene: TRBJ1-2
D gene: NA
V gene: TRBV15
CDR3 DNA: TGTGCCACCAGCAGAGGGGGGATCGGGGGTGTAGACTATGGCTACACCTTC
CDR3 protein: CATSRGGIGGVDYGYTF

clone size: NA
J gene: TRBJ2-5
D gene: TRBD2
V gene: TRBV2
CDR3 DNA: TGTGCCAGCACGCGGGGGGCCCTCCAAGAGACCCAGTACTTC
CDR3 protein: CASTRGALQETQYF

clone size: few
J gene: TRBJ1-6
D gene: NA
V gene: TRBV7-6
CDR3 DNA: TGTGCCAGCAGCTTAAGGTCCGGGGGATATTCACCCCTCCACTTT
CDR3 protein: CASSLRSGGYSPLHF

clone size: NA
J gene: TRBJ2-2
D gene: TRBD2
V gene: TRBV3-1/TRBV3-2
CDR3 DNA: TGTGCCAGTGCCGGGACTAGCGGGAAGAACACCGGGGAGCTGTTTTTT
CDR3 protein: CASAGTSGKNTGELFF

clone size: NA
J gene: TRBJ2-1
D gene: TRBD2
V gene: TRBV5-5
CDR3 DNA: TGTGCCAGCAGCCATACCCGTAGCGGGGGGTACAATGAGCAGTTCTTC
CDR3 protein: CASSHTRSGGYNEQFF

clone size: NA
J gene: TRBJ1-1
D gene: NA
V gene: TRBV7-2
CDR3 DNA: TGTGCCAGCAGCTTAGAGTATACAGCCACTGAAGCTTTCTTT
CDR3 protein: CASSLEYTATEAFF

clone size: NA
J gene: TRBJ1-4
D gene: NA
V gene: TRBV9
CDR3 DNA: TGTGCCAGCAGCGACAGCCTACAGAATGAAAAACTGTTTTTT
CDR3 protein: CASSDSLQNEKLFF

clone size: NA
J gene: TRBJ2-1
D gene: TRBD2
V gene: TRBV10-3
CDR3 DNA: TGTGCCATCAAGGGCGGGGGGGCCTACAATGAGCAGTTCTTC
CDR3 protein: CAIKGGGAYNEQFF

clone size: NA
J gene: TRBJ1-2
D gene: TRBD1
V gene: TRBV3-1/TRBV3-2
CDR3 DNA: TGTGCCAGCAGCCATGCTACTTCCGGGACAGATGTCTATGGCTACACCTTC
CDR3 protein: CASSHATSGTDVYGYTF

clone size: NA
J gene: TRBJ1-5
D gene: TRBD1
V gene: TRBV6-6
CDR3 DNA: TGTGCCAGCAGTTACCCCGACAGGGACAATCAGCCCCAGCATTTT
CDR3 protein: CASSYPDRDNQPQHF

clone size: NA
J gene: TRBJ2-5
D gene: TRBD2
V gene: TRBV4-3
CDR3 DNA: TGCGCCAGCAGCCAGGGGGGGAGCGGGGAAGGGGAGACCCAGTACTTC
CDR3 protein: CASSQGGSGEGETQYF

clone size: NA
J gene: TRBJ2-1
D gene: TRBD2
V gene: TRBV19
CDR3 DNA: TGTGCCAGTAGTATTGGACTAGCGGGGTCGGCTGAGCAGTTCTTC
CDR3 protein: CASSIGLAGSAEQFF

clone size: NA
J gene: TRBJ2-1
D gene: TRBD2
V gene: TRBV28
CDR3 DNA: TGTGCCAGCAACCCTAGCGGGGGGGGTGAGCAGTTCTTC
CDR3 protein: CASNPSGGGEQFF

clone size: NA
J gene: TRBJ1-4
D gene: TRBD1
V gene: TRBV6-6
CDR3 DNA: TGTGCCAGCAGGCCGGGACAGCGTAATGAAAAACTGTTTTTT
CDR3 protein: CASRPGQRNEKLFF

clone size: few
J gene: TRBJ1-1
D gene: NA
V gene: TRBV5-1
CDR3 DNA: TGCGCCAGCAGCTTAAGTAGGGGGAACACTGAAGCTTTCTTT
CDR3 protein: CASSLSRGNTEAFF

clone size: NA
J gene: TRBJ2-1
D gene: TRBD1
V gene: TRBV18
CDR3 DNA: TGTGCCAGCTCACCGCGAACAGGGGGCGACTACAATGAGCAGTTCTTC
CDR3 protein: CASSPRTGGDYNEQFF

clone size: few
J gene: TRBJ1-6
D gene: NA
V gene: TRBV19
CDR3 DNA: TGTGCCAGTAGTTCCAGTATCAGCTCCTATAATTCACCCCTCCACTTT
CDR3 protein: CASSSSISSYNSPLHF

clone size: NA
J gene: TRBJ2-2
D gene: TRBD2
V gene: TRBV12-5
CDR3 DNA: TGTGCTAGTGGTTTGGTACTTAGCGGGGGTTCGGTCGGGGAGCTGTTTTTT
CDR3 protein: CASGLVLSGGSVGELFF

clone size: NA
J gene: TRBJ1-2
D gene: NA
V gene: TRBV29-1
CDR3 DNA: TGCAGCGTTGCTCCCCCGGAGTCCTATTATGGCTACACCTTC
CDR3 protein: CSVAPPESYYGYTF

clone size: NA
J gene: TRBJ1-1
D gene: NA
V gene: TRBV30
CDR3 DNA: TGTGCCTGGAAAGGCAGGGAGAACACTGAAGCTTTCTTT
CDR3 protein: CAWKGRENTEAFF

clone size: NA
J gene: TRBJ2-3
D gene: TRBD1
V gene: TRBV28
CDR3 DNA: TGTGCCAGCAGGTCGACAGGGTCCACAGATACGCAGTATTTT
CDR3 protein: CASRSTGSTDTQYF

clone size: NA
J gene: TRBJ1-5
D gene: NA
V gene: TRBV27
CDR3 DNA: TGTGCCAGCAGTTTGGGGGGAAGCAATCAGCCCCAGCATTTT
CDR3 protein: CASSLGGSNQPQHF

clone size: NA
J gene: TRBJ1-2
D gene: NA
V gene: TRBV9
CDR3 DNA: TGTGCCAGCAGCGGGGTCCCGGGACAATACCTTAACTATGGCTACACCTTC
CDR3 protein: CASSGVPGQYLNYGYTF

clone size: few
J gene: TRBJ2-1
D gene: TRBD2
V gene: TRBV24-1
CDR3 DNA: TGTGCCACCAGTGACCCCGGTACTAGCGGGGGCTACAATGAGCAGTTCTTC
CDR3 protein: CATSDPGTSGGYNEQFF

clone size: NA
J gene: TRBJ2-5
D gene: NA
V gene: TRBV6-5
CDR3 DNA: TGTGCCAGCTGCCGGGACTTCCAAGAGACCCAGTACTTC
CDR3 protein: CASCRDFQETQYF

clone size: NA
J gene: TRBJ2-7
D gene: NA
V gene: TRBV5-1
CDR3 DNA: TGCGCCAGCAGCTTGGGAGGGAAAGGAGACGAGCAGTACTTC
CDR3 protein: CASSLGGKGDEQYF

clone size: NA
J gene: TRBJ1-1
D gene: TRBD1
V gene: TRBV24-1
CDR3 DNA: TGTGCCACCAGTGTAGGGGACAGAGCTTTCTTT
CDR3 protein: CATSVGDRAFF

clone size: NA
J gene: TRBJ1-2
D gene: NA
V gene: TRBV3-1/TRBV3-2
CDR3 DNA: TGTGCCAGCAGCCCGAAAAGATCCAGGGCTCCTCGGGGCTACACCTTC
CDR3 protein: CASSPKRSRAPRGYTF

clone size: NA
J gene: TRBJ2-1
D gene: TRBD2
V gene: TRBV24-1
CDR3 DNA: TGTGCCACCAGTGATGACCTAGCTAGCGGAGGCTCCTACAATGAGCAGTTCTTC
CDR3 protein: CATSDDLASGGSYNEQFF

clone size: NA
J gene: TRBJ2-2
D gene: NA
V gene: TRBV19
CDR3 DNA: TGTGCCAGTAGTACCGACTCACGGGATGCTAGGGAGCTGTTTTTT
CDR3 protein: CASSTDSRDARELFF

clone size: NA
J gene: TRBJ2-5
D gene: NA
V gene: TRBV4-2
CDR3 DNA: TGTGCCAGCAGCCAAGGGGACAACAGGGACCCCCGGGAGACCCAGTACTTC
CDR3 protein: CASSQGDNRDPRETQYF

clone size: NA
J gene: TRBJ1-4
D gene: NA
V gene: TRBV19
CDR3 DNA: TGTGCCAGTAGTATCCCGGGAAACCAGGGGGAAAAACTGTTTTTT
CDR3 protein: CASSIPGNQGEKLFF

clone size: NA
J gene: TRBJ2-7
D gene: TRBD2
V gene: TRBV27
CDR3 DNA: TGTGCCAGCAGTTTAGCGGGGGTGGGTGAGCAGTACTTC
CDR3 protein: CASSLAGVGEQYF

clone size: NA
J gene: TRBJ2-5
D gene: NA
V gene: TRBV9
CDR3 DNA: TGTGCCAGCAGCCCGGGGGGCCCCGAGACCCAGTACTTC
CDR3 protein: CASSPGGPETQYF

clone size: once
J gene: TRBJ2-1
D gene: TRBD2
V gene: TRBV13
CDR3 DNA: TGTGCCAGCAGCTTAAGGACTAGCGGGTACAATGAGCAGTTCTTC
CDR3 protein: CASSLRTSGYNEQFF

clone size: NA
J gene: TRBJ1-4
D gene: TRBD1
V gene: TRBV6-4
CDR3 DNA: TGTGCCAGCAGCCAGAACAGGGGAACTAATGAAAAACTGTTTTTT
CDR3 protein: CASSQNRGTNEKLFF

clone size: NA
J gene: TRBJ2-7
D gene: NA
V gene: TRBV7-8
CDR3 DNA: TGTGCCAGCAGCTTAGGGACATTTGGGACCTACGAGCAGTACTTC
CDR3 protein: CASSLGTFGTYEQYF

clone size: NA
J gene: TRBJ1-4
D gene: NA
V gene: TRBV30
CDR3 DNA: TGTGCCTGGGCATATGACAGGACTAATGAAAAACTGTTTTTT
CDR3 protein: CAWAYDRTNEKLFF

clone size: NA
J gene: TRBJ1-2
D gene: TRBD1
V gene: TRBV28
CDR3 DNA: TGTGCCAGCCGACAGGGGGCCGGCTATGGCTACACCTTC
CDR3 protein: CASRQGAGYGYTF

clone size: few
J gene: TRBJ1-4
D gene: NA
V gene: TRBV19
CDR3 DNA: TGTGCCAGTAGCCCGACATCGAACCATGAAAAACTGTTTTTT
CDR3 protein: CASSPTSNHEKLFF

clone size: NA
J gene: TRBJ1-1
D gene: NA
V gene: TRBV27
CDR3 DNA: TGTGCCAGCAGTCCCAGACTTTACAACACTGAAGCTTTCTTT
CDR3 protein: CASSPRLYNTEAFF

clone size: NA
J gene: TRBJ1-2
D gene: NA
V gene: TRBV19
CDR3 DNA: TGTGCCAGTAGTAGGGGACTTGGCCATGGCTACACCTTC
CDR3 protein: CASSRGLGHGYTF

clone size: NA
J gene: TRBJ1-5
D gene: NA
V gene: TRBV7-9
CDR3 DNA: TGTGCCAGCAGCCTAATGTGGCATTTT
CDR3 protein: CASSLMWHF

clone size: NA
J gene: TRBJ2-7
D gene: NA
V gene: TRBV27
CDR3 DNA: TGTGCCAGCAGTTTTGCACAGGGTACCGAGCAGTACTTC
CDR3 protein: CASSFAQGTEQYF

clone size: NA
J gene: TRBJ1-3
D gene: NA
V gene: TRBV2
CDR3 DNA: TGTGCCAGCAGTCAGCAGGGCCGCTCTGGAAACACCATATATTTT
CDR3 protein: CASSQQGRSGNTIYF

clone size: NA
J gene: TRBJ1-3
D gene: NA
V gene: TRBV19
CDR3 DNA: TGTGCCAGTAGTTGGGCGGGCTCTGGAAACACCATATATTTT
CDR3 protein: CASSWAGSGNTIYF